This record concerns one TCR beta chain sequence. The data were produced by immunoSEQ multiplex PCR, yet TCRdb's version contains in-frame clones alone and is incomplete. The profile covers 35,000 to 45,000 clones, with approximately 94% appearing a single time and about 0.81% taken by the ten largest. The CDR3 spans 15 residues. Germline CDR1 SGHVS, CDR2 FQNEAQ. The V gene lost 4 bases and the J gene lost 0 bases, with 12 bases spanning the gap. This sample stems from a study of T cell clonotyping in hematopoietic cell transplantation. Specimen: peripheral blood mononuclear cells. This sequence was found in a woman in her forties or fifties in good health. Some clones in this sample may be carry-over from other donors' samples. This chain links TRBV7-8 with TRBJ1-2, with no clear D. DNA of the CDR3: TGTGCCAGCAGCTCCCCCCAGCTGGCTAACTATGGCTACACCTTC. Amino acid sequence: CASSSPQLANYGYTF.